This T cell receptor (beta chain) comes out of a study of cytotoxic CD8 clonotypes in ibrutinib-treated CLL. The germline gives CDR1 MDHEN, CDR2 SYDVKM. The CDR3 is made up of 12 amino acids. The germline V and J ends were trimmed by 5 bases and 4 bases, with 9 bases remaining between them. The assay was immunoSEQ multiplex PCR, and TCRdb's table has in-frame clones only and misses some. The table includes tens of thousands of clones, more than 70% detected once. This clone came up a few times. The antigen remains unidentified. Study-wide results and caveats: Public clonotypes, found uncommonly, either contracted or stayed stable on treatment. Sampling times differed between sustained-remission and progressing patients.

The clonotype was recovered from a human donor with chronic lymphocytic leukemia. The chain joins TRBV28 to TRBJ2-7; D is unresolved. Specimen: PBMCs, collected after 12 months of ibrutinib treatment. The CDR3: CASSPIRYEQYF. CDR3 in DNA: TGTGCCAGCAGTCCCATTCGGTACGAGCAGTACTTC.